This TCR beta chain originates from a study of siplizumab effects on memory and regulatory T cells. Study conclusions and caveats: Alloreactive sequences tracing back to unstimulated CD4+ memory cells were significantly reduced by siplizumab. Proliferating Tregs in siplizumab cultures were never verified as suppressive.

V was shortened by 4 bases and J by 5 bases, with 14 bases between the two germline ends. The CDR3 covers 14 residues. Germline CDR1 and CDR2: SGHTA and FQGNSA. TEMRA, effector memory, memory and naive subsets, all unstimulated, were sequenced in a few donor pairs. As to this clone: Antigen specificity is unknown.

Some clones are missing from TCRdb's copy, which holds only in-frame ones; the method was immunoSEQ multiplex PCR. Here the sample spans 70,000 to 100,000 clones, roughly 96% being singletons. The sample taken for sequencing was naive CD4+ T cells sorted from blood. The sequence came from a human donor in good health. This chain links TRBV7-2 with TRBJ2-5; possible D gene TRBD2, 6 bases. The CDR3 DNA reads TGTGCCAGCAGCTCCGGGACTTTAGGGGAGACCCAGTACTTC. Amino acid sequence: CASSSGTLGETQYF. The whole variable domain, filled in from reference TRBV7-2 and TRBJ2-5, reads GAGVSQSPSNKVTEKGKDVELRCDPISGHTALYWYRQSLGQGLEFLIYFQGNSAPDKSGLPSDRFSAERTGGSVSTLTIQRTQQEDSAVYLCASSSGTLGETQYFGPGTRLLVL.